The clone carrying this T cell receptor beta chain was detected a few times. TCRdb re-called the 5' RACE reads with MiXCR, one entry per CDR3 protein. The sample holds some 62,000 distinct CDR3 sequences; about 22% are singletons and the top ten take 2.5% to 3%. Germline V CDR1 and CDR2: MNHEY, SVGEGT. Trimming at V came to 6 bases and at J to 11 bases, leaving 22 bases not matched to a gene. This CDR3 contains 17 residues. The sequencing input was memory CD4+ T cells sorted from a lymph node. This sample's subset: memory CD4+ T cells, CD4+CD45RO+CD25-. The chain joins TRBV6-2 or TRBV6-3 to TRBJ2-3, with 8 bases identical to TRBD1. The sequence came from a female donor with breast cancer. CDR3: CASRPQGAGSSRVGQYF. For the CDR3, the DNA is TGTGCCAGCAGACCCCAGGGGGCAGGGTCTTCCCGCGTGGGGCAGTATTTT.